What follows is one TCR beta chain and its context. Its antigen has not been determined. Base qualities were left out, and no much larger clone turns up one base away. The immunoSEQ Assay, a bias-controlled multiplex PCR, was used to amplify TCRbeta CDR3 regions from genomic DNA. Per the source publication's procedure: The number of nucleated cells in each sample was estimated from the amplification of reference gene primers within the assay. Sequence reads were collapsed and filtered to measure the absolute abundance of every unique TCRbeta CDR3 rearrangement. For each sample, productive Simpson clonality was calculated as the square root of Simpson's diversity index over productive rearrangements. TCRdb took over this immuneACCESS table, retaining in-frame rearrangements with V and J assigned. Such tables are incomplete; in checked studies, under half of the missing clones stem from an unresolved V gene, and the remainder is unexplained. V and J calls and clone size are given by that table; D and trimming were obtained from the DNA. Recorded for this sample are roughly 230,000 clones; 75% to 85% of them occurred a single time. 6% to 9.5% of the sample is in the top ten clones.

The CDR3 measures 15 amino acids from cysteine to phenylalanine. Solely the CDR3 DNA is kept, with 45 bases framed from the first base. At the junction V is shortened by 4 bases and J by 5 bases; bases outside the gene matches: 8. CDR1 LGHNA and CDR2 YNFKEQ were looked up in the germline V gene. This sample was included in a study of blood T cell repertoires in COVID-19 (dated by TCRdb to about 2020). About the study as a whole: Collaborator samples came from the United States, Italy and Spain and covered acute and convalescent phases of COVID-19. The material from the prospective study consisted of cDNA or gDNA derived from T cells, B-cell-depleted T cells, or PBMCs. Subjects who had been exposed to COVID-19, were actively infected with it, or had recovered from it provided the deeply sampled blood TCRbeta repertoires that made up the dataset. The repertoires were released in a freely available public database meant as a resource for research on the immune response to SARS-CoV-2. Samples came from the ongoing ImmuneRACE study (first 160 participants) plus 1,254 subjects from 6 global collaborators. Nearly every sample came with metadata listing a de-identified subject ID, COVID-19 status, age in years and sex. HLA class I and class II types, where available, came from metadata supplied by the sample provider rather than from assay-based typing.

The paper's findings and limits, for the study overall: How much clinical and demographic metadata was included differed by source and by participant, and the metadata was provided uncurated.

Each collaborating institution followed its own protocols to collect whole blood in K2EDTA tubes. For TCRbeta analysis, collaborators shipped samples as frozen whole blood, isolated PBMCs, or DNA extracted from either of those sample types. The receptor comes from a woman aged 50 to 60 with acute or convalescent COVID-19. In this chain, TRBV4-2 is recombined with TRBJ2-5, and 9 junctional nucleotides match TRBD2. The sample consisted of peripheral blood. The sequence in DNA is TGTGCCAGCAGCCGTGTGCCTAGCGGGGAGGAGACCCAGTACTTC. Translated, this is CASSRVPSGEETQYF.